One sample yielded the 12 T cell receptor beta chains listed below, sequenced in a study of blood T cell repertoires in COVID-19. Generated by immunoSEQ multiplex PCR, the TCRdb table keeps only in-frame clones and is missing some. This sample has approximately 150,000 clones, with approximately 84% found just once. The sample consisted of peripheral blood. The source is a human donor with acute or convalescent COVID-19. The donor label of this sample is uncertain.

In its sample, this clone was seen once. CDR3 sequence (DNA): TGTGCCATCAGTGACAATACAGATACGCAGTATTTT. Protein product: CAISDNTDTQYF. V gene TRBV10-3 combines with J gene TRBJ2-3; D ambiguous. This CDR3 contains 12 residues. V was shortened by 3 bases and J by 3 bases, with 4 bases between the two germline ends. CDR1 is ENHRY, CDR2 SYGVKD, per germline.

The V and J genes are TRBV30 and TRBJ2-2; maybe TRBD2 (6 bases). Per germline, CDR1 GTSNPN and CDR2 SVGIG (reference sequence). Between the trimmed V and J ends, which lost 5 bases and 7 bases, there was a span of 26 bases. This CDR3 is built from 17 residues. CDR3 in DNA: TGTGCCTGGTGGGGGTTGGGTAGGGCGGCGGGGAGCGGGGAGCTGTTTTTT. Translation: CAWWGLGRAAGSGELFF.

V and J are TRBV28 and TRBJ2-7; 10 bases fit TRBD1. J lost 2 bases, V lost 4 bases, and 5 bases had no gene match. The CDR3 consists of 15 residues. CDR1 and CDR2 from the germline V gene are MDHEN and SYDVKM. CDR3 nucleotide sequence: TGTGCCAGCAGTTCCGGACAGGGGGGCCCCTACGAGCAGTACTTC. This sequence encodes CASSSGQGGPYEQYF.

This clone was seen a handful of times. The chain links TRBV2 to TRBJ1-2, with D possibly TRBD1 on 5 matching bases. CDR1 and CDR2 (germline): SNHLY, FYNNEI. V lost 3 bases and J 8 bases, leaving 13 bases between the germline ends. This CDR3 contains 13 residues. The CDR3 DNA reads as TGTGCCAGCAGTGACACGGGGGGTCGGGGCTACACCTTC. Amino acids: CASSDTGGRGYTF.

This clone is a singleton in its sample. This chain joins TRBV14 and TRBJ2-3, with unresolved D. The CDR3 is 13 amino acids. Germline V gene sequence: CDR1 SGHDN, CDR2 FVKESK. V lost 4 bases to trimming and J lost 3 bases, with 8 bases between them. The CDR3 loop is CASSLHITDTQYF. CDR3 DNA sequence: TGTGCCAGCAGCCTCCACATTACAGATACGCAGTATTTT.

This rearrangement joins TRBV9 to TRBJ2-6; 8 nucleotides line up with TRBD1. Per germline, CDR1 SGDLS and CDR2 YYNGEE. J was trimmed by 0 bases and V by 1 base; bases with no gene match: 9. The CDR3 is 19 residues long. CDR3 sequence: CASSVNPGQEFSGANVLTF. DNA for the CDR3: TGTGCCAGCAGCGTAAATCCGGGACAGGAATTCTCTGGGGCCAACGTCCTGACTTTC. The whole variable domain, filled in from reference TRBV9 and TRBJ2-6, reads DSGVTQTPKHLITATGQRVTLRCSPRSGDLSVYWYQQSLDQGLQFLIQYYNGEERAKGNILERFSAQQFPDLHSELNLSSLELGDSALYFCASSVNPGQEFSGANVLTFGAGSRLTVL.

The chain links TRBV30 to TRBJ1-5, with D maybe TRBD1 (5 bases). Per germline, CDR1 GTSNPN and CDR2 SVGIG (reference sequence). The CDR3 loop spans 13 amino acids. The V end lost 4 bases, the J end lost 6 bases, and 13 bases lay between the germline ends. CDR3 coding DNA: TGTGCCTGGACACACGGCGGGGGTCAGCCCCAGCATTTT. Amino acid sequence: CAWTHGGGQPQHF.

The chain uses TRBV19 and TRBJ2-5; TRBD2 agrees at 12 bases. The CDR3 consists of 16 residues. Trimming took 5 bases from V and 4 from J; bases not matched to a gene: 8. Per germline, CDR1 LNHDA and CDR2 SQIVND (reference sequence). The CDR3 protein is CASSDLTSGGRETQYF. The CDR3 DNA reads TGTGCCAGTAGTGACCTGACTAGCGGGGGTAGAGAGACCCAGTACTTC.

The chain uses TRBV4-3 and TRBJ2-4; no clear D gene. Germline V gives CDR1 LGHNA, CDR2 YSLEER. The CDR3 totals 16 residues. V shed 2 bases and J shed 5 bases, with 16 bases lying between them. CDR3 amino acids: CASSQWPTDRENIQYF. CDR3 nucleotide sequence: TGCGCCAGCAGCCAATGGCCTACGGATCGGGAAAACATTCAGTACTTC.

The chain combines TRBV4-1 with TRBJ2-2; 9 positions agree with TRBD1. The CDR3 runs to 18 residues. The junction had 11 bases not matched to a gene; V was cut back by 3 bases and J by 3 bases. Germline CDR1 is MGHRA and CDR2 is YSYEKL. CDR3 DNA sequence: TGCGCCAGCAGCCAGGGCCTGGGAACAGGGGGCTACACCGGGGAGCTGTTTTTT. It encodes CASSQGLGTGGYTGELFF.

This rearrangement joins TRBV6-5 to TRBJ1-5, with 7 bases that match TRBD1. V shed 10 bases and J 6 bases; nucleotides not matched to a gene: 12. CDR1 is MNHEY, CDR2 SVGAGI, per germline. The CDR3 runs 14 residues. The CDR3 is CATLTGILGQPQHF. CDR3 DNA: TGTGCCACTCTGACAGGGATATTAGGTCAGCCCCAGCATTTT.

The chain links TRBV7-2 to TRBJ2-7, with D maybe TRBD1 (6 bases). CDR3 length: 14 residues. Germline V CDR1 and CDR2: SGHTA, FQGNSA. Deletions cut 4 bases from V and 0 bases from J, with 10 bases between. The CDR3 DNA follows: TGTGCCAGCAGCTCCAACAGGGACTCCTACGAGCAGTACTTC. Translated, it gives CASSSNRDSYEQYF.